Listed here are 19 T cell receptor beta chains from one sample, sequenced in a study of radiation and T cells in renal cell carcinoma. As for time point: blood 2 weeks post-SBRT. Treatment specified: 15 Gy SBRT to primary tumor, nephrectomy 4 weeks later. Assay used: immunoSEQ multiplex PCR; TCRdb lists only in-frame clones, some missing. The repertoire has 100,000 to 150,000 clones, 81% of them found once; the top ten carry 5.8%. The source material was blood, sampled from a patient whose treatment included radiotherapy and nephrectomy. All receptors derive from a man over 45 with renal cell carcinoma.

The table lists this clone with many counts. The CDR3 region has the DNA TGTGCCAGCAGCGCGACTAGGAGCACAGATACGCAGTATTTT. It codes for CASSATRSTDTQYF. The rearrangement uses TRBV7-8 and TRBJ2-3; possible D gene TRBD2, 6 bases. Germline CDR1 and CDR2: SGHVS and FQNEAQ. The CDR3 has 14 residues. V lost 5 bases and J lost 0, with 9 bases in between.

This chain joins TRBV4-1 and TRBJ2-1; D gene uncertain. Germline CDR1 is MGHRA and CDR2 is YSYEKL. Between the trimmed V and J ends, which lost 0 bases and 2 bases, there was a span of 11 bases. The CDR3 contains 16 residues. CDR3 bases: TGCGCCAGCAGCCAAGATCCAGTACTTACCTACAATGAGCAGTTCTTC. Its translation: CASSQDPVLTYNEQFF.

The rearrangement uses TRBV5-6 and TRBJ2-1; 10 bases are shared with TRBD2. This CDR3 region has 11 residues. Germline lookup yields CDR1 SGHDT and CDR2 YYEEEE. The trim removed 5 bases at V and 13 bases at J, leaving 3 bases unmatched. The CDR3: CASRGLAQQFF. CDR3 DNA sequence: TGTGCCAGCAGGGGACTAGCGCAACAGTTCTTC. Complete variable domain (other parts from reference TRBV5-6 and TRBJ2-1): DAGVTQSPTHLIKTRGQQVTLRCSPKSGHDTVSWYQQALGQGPQFIFQYYEEEERQRGNFPDRFSGHQFPNYSSELNVNALLLGDSALYLCASRGLAQQFFGPGTRLTVL.

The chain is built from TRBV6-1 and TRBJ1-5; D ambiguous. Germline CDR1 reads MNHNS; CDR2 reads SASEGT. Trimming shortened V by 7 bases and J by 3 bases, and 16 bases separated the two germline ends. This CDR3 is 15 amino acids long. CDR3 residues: CASTRLYNYNQPQHF. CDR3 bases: TGTGCCAGCACACGGTTGTACAACTACAATCAGCCCCAGCATTTT.

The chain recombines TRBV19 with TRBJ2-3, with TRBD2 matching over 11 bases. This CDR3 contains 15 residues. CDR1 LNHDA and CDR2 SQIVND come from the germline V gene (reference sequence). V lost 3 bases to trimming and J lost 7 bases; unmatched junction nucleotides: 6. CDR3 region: CASSILAGGVYTQYF. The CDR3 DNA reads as TGTGCCAGTAGTATTCTAGCGGGGGGTGTATATACGCAGTATTTT.

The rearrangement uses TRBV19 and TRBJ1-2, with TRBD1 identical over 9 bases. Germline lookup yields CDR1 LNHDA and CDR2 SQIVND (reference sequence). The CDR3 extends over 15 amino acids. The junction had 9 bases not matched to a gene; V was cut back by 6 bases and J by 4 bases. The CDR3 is CASRGTGMWIYGYTF. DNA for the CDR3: TGTGCCAGTAGAGGGACAGGGATGTGGATCTATGGCTACACCTTC.

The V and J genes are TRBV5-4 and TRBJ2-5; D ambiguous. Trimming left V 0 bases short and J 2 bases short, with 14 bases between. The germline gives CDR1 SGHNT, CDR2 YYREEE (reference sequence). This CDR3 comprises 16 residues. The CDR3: CASSLEGGNYQETQYF. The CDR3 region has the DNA TGTGCCAGCAGCTTGGAGGGTGGGAACTATCAAGAGACCCAGTACTTC.

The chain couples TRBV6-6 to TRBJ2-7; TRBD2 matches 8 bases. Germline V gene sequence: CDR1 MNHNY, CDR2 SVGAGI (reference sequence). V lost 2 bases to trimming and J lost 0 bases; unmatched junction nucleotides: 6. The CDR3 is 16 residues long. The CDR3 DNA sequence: TGTGCCAGCAGTTACCGCGGGGGGCGGTCCTCCTACGAGCAGTACTTC. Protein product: CASSYRGGRSSYEQYF.

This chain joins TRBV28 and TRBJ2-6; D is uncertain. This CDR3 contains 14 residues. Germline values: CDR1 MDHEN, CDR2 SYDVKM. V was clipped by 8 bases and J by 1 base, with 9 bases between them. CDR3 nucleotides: TGTGCCAGCTGCCGAGGATCTGGGGCCAACGTCCTGACTTTC. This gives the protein CASCRGSGANVLTF. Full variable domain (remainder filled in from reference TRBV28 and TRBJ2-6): DVKVTQSSRYLVKRTGEKVFLECVQDMDHENMFWYRQDPGLGLRLIYFSYDVKMKEKGDIPEGYSVSREKKERFSLILESASTNQTSMYLCASCRGSGANVLTFGAGSRLTVL.

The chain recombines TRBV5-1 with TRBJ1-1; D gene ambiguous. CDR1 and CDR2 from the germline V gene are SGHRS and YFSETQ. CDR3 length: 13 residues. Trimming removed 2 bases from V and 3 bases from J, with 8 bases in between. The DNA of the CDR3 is TGCGCCAGCAGCTTTGCTGAGGACACTGAAGCTTTCTTT. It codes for CASSFAEDTEAFF.

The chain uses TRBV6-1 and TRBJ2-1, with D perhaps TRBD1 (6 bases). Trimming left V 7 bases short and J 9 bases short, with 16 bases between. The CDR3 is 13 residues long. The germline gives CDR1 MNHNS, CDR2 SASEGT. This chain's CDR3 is CASTGIQGAEQFF. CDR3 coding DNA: TGTGCCAGCACCGGAATACAGGGTGCTGAGCAGTTCTTC.

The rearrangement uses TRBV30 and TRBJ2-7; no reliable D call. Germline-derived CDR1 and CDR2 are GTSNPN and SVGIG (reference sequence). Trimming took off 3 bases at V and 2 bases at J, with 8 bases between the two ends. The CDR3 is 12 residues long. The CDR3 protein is CAWSPGAYEQYF. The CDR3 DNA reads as TGTGCCTGGAGCCCAGGAGCCTACGAGCAGTACTTC. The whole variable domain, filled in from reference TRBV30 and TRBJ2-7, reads SQTIHQWPATLVQPVGSPLSLECTVEGTSNPNLYWYRQAAGRGLQLLFYSVGIGQISSEVPQNLSASRPQDRQFILSSKKLLLSDSGFYLCAWSPGAYEQYFGPGTRLTVT.

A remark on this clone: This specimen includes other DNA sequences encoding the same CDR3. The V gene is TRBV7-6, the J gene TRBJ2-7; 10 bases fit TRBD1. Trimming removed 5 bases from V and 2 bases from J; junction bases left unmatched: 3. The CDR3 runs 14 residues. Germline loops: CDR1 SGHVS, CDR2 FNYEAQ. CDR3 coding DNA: TGTGCCAGCAGCCTCGACAGGGGGCCCTACGAGCAGTACTTC. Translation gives CASSLDRGPYEQYF.

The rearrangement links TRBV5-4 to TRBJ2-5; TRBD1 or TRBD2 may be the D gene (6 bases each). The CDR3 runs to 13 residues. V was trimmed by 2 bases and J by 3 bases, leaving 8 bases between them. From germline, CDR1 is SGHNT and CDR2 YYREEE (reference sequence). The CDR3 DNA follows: TGTGCCAGCAGCTTTAGGGGGGAAGAGACCCAGTACTTC. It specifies CASSFRGEETQYF.

CDR3 coding DNA: TGTGCCATCAGAACGTCGGGAGCGGATACGCAGTATTTT. Amino acids: CAIRTSGADTQYF. V gene TRBV10-3 combines with J gene TRBJ2-3, with D tentatively TRBD2 (6 bases). V lost 6 bases, J lost 6 bases, and 13 bases lay in between. Germline V gives CDR1 ENHRY, CDR2 SYGVKD. The CDR3 spans 13 residues.

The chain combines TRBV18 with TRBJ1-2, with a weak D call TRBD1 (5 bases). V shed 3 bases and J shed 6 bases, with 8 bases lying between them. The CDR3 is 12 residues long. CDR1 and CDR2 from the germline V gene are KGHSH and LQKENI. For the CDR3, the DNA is TGTGCCAGCTCACCCACAGGTCATGGCTACACCTTC. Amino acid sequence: CASSPTGHGYTF.

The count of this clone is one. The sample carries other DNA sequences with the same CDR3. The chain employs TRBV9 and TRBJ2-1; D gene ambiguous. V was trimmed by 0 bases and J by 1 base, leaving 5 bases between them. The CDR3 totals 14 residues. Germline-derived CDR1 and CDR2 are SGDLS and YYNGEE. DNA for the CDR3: TGTGCCAGCAGCGTAGGTTCTTCCTACAATGAGCAGTTCTTC. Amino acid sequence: CASSVGSSYNEQFF.

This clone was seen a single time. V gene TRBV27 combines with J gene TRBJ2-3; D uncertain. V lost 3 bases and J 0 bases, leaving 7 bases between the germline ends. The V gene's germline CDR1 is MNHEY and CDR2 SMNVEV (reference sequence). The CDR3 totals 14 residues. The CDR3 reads CASSFYGSTDTQYF. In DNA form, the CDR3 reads TGTGCCAGCAGTTTCTACGGGAGCACAGATACGCAGTATTTT.

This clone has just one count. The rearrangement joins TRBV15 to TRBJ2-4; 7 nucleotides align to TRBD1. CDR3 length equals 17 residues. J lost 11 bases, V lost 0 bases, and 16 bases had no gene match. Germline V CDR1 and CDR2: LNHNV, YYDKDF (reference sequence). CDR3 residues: CATSRDPVREGASFQYF. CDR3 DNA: TGTGCCACCAGCAGAGATCCGGTGAGAGAGGGGGCGAGTTTTCAGTACTTC.